This TCR beta chain came from a study of identifying expanded T cells in peripheral blood. Whole-study results and caveats: Approximately 1.1 clones differed between technical replicates, versus approximately 17 and 20 over time.

Using immunoSEQ multiplex PCR, the repertoire was profiled, and TCRdb retains in-frame clones only, with some absent. Of 75,000 to 95,000 clones in the sample, more than 75% were seen once. Regarding this clone: What it binds is not known.

Trimming stripped 5 bases from V and 6 bases from J, with 10 bases between. Germline loops: CDR1 SSHAT, CDR2 FNYEAQ (reference sequence). The CDR3 totals 13 residues. This receptor was taken from a person between 18 and 75 years old in good health. The sample comprised blood. The gene calls are TRBV7-7 and TRBJ2-2; D may be TRBD1 (6 bases). In DNA form, the CDR3 reads TGTGCCAGCAGCATCAGGGGTTCCGGGGAGCTGTTTTTT. It yields the protein CASSIRGSGELFF. The full variable domain, with the rest looked up from reference TRBV7-7 and TRBJ2-2, is GAGVSQSPRYKVTKRGQDVTLRCDPISSHATLYWYQQALGQGPEFLTYFNYEAQPDKSGLPSDRFSAERPEGSISTLTIQRTEQRDSAMYRCASSIRGSGELFFGEGSRLTVL.